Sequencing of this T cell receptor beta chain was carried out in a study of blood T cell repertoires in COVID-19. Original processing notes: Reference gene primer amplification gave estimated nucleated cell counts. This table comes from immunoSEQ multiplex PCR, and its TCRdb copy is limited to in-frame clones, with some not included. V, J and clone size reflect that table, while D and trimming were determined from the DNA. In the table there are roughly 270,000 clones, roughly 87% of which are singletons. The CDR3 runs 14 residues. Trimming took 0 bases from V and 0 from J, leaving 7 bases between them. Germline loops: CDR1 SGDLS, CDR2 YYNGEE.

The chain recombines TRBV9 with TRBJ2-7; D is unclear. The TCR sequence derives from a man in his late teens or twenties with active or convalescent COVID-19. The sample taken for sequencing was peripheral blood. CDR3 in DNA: TGTGCCAGCAGCGTAGCCAGTCTCTCCTACGAGCAGTACTTC. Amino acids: CASSVASLSYEQYF.